The present T cell receptor beta chain was sequenced within a study of OX40 agonist ivuxolimab in advanced cancers. Overall study context: Eligibility rules accepted prior anti-PD-1, anti-PD-L1 or anti-CTLA-4 therapy, and around 43% had some.

Clones were sequenced by immunoSEQ multiplex PCR, and TCRdb holds only the in-frame ones, with some missing. The sample carries about 58,000 clones, 87% recorded once. Germline loops: CDR1 SGHDT, CDR2 YYEEEE. CDR3 length: 13 amino acids. The germline V and J ends were trimmed by 1 base and 6 bases, with 8 bases remaining between them. The receptor was derived from an adult with an advanced solid tumor such as melanoma, head and neck, liver or kidney cancer. The gene calls are TRBV5-6 and TRBJ1-3; D is unclear. Sequenced material: CD4+ or CD8+ T cells sorted from blood, taken in a trial of the OX40 agonist ivuxolimab. The chain's CDR3 is CASSLRPENTIYF. CDR3 nucleotides: TGTGCCAGCAGCTTGCGCCCTGAAAACACCATATATTTT. The complete variable domain, with remaining parts taken from reference TRBV5-6 and TRBJ1-3, reads DAGVTQSPTHLIKTRGQQVTLRCSPKSGHDTVSWYQQALGQGPQFIFQYYEEEERQRGNFPDRFSGHQFPNYSSELNVNALLLGDSALYLCASSLRPENTIYFGEGSWLTVV.